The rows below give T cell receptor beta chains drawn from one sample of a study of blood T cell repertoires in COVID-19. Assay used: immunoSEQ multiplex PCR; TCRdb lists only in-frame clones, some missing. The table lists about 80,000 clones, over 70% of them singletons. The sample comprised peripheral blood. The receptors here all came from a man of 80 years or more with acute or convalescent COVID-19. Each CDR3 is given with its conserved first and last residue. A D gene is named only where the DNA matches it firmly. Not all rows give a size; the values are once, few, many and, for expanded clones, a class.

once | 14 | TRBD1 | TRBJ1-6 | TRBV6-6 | TGTGCCAGCAGTACCGGGACAGGGTTGATGGTCCTCCACTTT | CASSTGTGLMVLHF
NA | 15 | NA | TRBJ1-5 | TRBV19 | TGTGCCAGTAGTATCCCCGGGCGGACTAATCAGCCCCAGCATTTT | CASSIPGRTNQPQHF
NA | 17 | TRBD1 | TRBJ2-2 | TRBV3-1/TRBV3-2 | TGTGCCAGCAGCCAAGAGGGCCAGGGGGCGAACACCGGGGAGCTGTTTTTT | CASSQEGQGANTGELFF
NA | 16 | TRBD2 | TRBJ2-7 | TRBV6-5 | TGTGCCAGCAGTTACACCGGACTAGCGGAGGGCTACGAGCAGTACTTC | CASSYTGLAEGYEQYF
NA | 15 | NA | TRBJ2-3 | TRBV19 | TGTGCCAGTAGTCGAATAGAGGATAGCACAGATACGCAGTATTTT | CASSRIEDSTDTQYF
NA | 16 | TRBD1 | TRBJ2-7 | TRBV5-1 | TGCGCCAGCAGCCCCCAGGGACAGGCTTTCTCCTACGAGCAGTACTTC | CASSPQGQAFSYEQYF
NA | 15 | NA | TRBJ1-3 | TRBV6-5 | TGTGCCAGCAGTTCCCCCAGGCCCTCTGGAAACACCATATATTTT | CASSSPRPSGNTIYF
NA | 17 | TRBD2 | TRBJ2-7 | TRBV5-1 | TGCGCCAGCAGCTTGGATACTAGCGGGGGCGTTAGGGGAGAGCAGTACTTC | CASSLDTSGGVRGEQYF
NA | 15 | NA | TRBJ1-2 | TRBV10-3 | TGTGCCATCAGTGAGTCTGAACAGGGCCGCTATGGCTACACCTTC | CAISESEQGRYGYTF
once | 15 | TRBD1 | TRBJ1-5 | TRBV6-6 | TGTGCCAGCAGTTACTACCGGGACAGCAGTCAGCCCCAGCTTTTT | CASSYYRDSSQPQLF
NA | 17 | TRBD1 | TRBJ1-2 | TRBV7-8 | TGTGCCAGCAGCTCTCCCCCTCGGGGACAGGGGGCCTATGGCTACACCTTC | CASSSPPRGQGAYGYTF
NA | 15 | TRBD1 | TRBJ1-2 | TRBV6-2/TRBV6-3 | TGTGCCAGCAGTTACCCCGGACAGGCGAACTATGGCTACACCTTC | CASSYPGQANYGYTF
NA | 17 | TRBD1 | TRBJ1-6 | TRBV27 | TGTGCCAGCAGTCCAGGGACAGGGGCCTTCTATAATTCACCCCTCCACTTT | CASSPGTGAFYNSPLHF
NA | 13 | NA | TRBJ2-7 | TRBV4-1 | TGCGCCAGCAGCCAAGACCCTCAAAGGGGACAGTACTTC | CASSQDPQRGQYF
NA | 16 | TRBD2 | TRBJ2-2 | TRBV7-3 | TGTGCCAGCAGCATCACTAGCGGGGGGAACACCGGGGAGCTGTTTTTT | CASSITSGGNTGELFF
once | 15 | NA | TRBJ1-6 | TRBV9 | TGTGCCAGCAGCGTAGAGGGTTCGGGGAATTCACCCCTCCACTTT | CASSVEGSGNSPLHF
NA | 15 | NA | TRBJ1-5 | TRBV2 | TGTGCCAGCAGCGAGGGGGGGGTCGGCAATCAGCCCCAGCATTTT | CASSEGGVGNQPQHF
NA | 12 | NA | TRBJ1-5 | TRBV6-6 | TGTGCCAGCAGTACAGGTAATCAGCCCCAGCATTTT | CASSTGNQPQHF
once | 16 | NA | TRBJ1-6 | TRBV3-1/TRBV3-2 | TGTGCCAGCAGCGCAAGCGGGACAACCTATAATTCACCCCTCCACTTT | CASSASGTTYNSPLHF
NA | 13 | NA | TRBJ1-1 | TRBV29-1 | TGCAGCGTTAGACACTTAACCAACACTGAAGCTTTCTTT | CSVRHLTNTEAFF
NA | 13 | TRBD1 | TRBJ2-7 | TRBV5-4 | TGTGCCAGCAGCTTGGCAACAGGGGTCGAGCAGTACTTC | CASSLATGVEQYF
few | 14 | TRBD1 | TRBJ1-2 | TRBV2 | TGTGCCAGCAGTCCCCAGGGACAGGGGGTGGGCTACACCTTC | CASSPQGQGVGYTF
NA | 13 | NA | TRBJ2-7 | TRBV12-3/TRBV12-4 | TGTGCCAGCAGTTTCACAGGGAATTACGAGCAGTACTTC | CASSFTGNYEQYF
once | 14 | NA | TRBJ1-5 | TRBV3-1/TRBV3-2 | TGTGCCAGCAGCCAAGATTACCAGAATCAGCCCCAGCATTTT | CASSQDYQNQPQHF
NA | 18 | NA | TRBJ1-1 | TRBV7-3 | TGTGCCAGCAGCTTATCCCCTAGTCCCTCACTCATGAACACTGAAGCTTTCTTT | CASSLSPSPSLMNTEAFF
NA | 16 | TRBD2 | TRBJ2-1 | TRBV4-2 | TGTGCCAGCAGCCAGAGGGGACTAGCGGGGGGTAATGAGCAGTTCTTC | CASSQRGLAGGNEQFF
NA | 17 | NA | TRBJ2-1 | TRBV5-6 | TGTGCCAGCAGCTCCCAGCTTGGGGGCAGCTCCTACAATGAGCAGTTCTTC | CASSSQLGGSSYNEQFF
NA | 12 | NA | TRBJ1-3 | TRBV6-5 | TGTGCCAGCAGTTCAGGGGGAAACACCATATATTTT | CASSSGGNTIYF
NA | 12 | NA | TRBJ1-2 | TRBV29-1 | TGCAGCGGTGAAGGACAAGATTATGGCTACACCTTC | CSGEGQDYGYTF
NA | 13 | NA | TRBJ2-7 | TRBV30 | TGTGCCTGGAACAGACAGGTAGGCTACGAGCAGTACTTC | CAWNRQVGYEQYF
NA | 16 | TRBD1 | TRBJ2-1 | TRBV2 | TGTGCCAGCAGGGCCGCCAGGGGGCGCGTCTACAATGAGCAGTTCTTC | CASRAARGRVYNEQFF
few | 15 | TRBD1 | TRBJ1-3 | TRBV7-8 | TGTGCCAGCAGCAAGGGACAGACCTCTGGAAACACCATATATTTT | CASSKGQTSGNTIYF
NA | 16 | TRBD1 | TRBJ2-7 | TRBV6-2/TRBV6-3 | TGTGCCAGCAGCGACCGGACAGGGGGAAATTCCTACGAGCAGTACTTC | CASSDRTGGNSYEQYF
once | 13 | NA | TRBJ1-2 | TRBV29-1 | TGCAGCGTTGGGGTAGGGGAATGGAGTGGCTACACCTTC | CSVGVGEWSGYTF
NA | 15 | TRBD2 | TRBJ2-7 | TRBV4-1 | TGCGCCAGCAGCCAAGGTACTAGCGGGGGGGAGGTGCAGTACTTC | CASSQGTSGGEVQYF
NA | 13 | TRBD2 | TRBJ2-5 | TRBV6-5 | TGTGCCAGCAGGCGGGGGGGCCGAGAGACCCAGTACTTC | CASRRGGRETQYF
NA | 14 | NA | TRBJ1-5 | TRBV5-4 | TGTGCCAGCAGCTTATGGCAGGTCAATCAGCCCCAGCATTTT | CASSLWQVNQPQHF
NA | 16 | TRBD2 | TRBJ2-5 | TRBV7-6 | TGTGCCAGCAGCTTAGTGGTAGCGGGGGGGCAAGAGACCCAGTACTTC | CASSLVVAGGQETQYF
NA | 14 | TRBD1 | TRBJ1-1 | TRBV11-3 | TGTGCCAGCAGCCTGAGCCTGACAGGGAGTGAAGCTTTCTTT | CASSLSLTGSEAFF
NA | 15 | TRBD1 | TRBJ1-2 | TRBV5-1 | TGCGCCAGCAGCTTGTCAGGGGGCTCGGGATATGGCTACACCTTC | CASSLSGGSGYGYTF
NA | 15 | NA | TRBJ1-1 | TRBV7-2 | TGTGCCAGCAGCCCTAGGGGCGGGATGGGCACTGAAGCTTTCTTT | CASSPRGGMGTEAFF
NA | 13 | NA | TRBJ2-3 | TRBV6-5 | TGTGCCAGCGGAGGACAGTTCACAGATACGCAGTATTTT | CASGGQFTDTQYF
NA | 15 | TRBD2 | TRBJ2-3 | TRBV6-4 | TGTGCCAGCAGTCCAAGCGGGGCTGCCGGTGATACGCAGTATTTT | CASSPSGAAGDTQYF
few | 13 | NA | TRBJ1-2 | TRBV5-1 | TGCGCCAGCAGCTTGGAGGGGAACTATGGCTACACCTTC | CASSLEGNYGYTF
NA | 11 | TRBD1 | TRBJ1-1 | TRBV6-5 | TGTGCCAGCAGAGCGACAGGGGAAGCTTTCTTT | CASRATGEAFF
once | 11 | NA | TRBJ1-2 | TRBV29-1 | TGCAGCGTTGAGGGGGCCAGGGGCTACACCTTC | CSVEGARGYTF
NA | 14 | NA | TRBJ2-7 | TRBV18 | TGTGCCAGCTCACCGCCAGGAGGTGGGTACGAGCAGTACTTC | CASSPPGGGYEQYF
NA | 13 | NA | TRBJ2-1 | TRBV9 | TGTGCCAGCAGCGTAGACAGGTACAATGAGCAGTTCTTC | CASSVDRYNEQFF
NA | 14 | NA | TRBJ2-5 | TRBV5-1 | TGCGCCACCCGGCCGGGGAGGTACCAAGAGACCCAGTACTTC | CATRPGRYQETQYF
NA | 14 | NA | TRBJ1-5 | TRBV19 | TGTGCCAGAGTGGGCGGGTGGAGCAATCAGCCCCAGCATTTT | CARVGGWSNQPQHF
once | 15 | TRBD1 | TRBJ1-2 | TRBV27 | TGTGCCAGCAGGACAGGGGGCTCTGGACTCTATGGCTACACCTTC | CASRTGGSGLYGYTF
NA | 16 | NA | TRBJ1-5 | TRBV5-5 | TGTGCCAGCAGCCGAAACCCCACAGATAGCAATCAGCCCCAGCATTTT | CASSRNPTDSNQPQHF
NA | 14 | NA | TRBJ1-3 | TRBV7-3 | TGTGCCAGCAGCTTGGGGAGTCCTGGAAACACCATATATTTT | CASSLGSPGNTIYF
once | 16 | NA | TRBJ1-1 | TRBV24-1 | TGTGCCACCAGTGATCCGGGGGGGGGTACGAACACTGAAGCTTTCTTT | CATSDPGGGTNTEAFF
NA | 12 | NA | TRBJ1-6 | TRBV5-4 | TGTGCCAGCAGCTTCGAGGATTCACCCCTCCACTTT | CASSFEDSPLHF
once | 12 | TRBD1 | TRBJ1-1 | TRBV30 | TGTGCCTGGAGCCAGGGGGCCTCTGAAGCTTTCTTT | CAWSQGASEAFF
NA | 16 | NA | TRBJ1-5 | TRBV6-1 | TGTGCCAGCAGTGGACAGGCGGCGGGAGCATTTCAGCCCCAGCATTTT | CASSGQAAGAFQPQHF